The present TCR beta chain was sequenced within a study of blood T cell repertoires in COVID-19. Study-wide context: The United States, Italy and Spain were the sources of the acute and convalescent COVID-19 samples. T cells, B-cell-depleted T cells, or PBMCs provided the cDNA or gDNA that served as material.

This clone has only one observation. The CDR3 totals 14 residues. After removal of 6 bases from V and 7 bases from J, the junction contained 6 bases not matched to a gene. Germline assignment: CDR1 MDHEN and CDR2 SYDVKM. How the authors handled the data: Reference gene primer amplification gave nucleated cell count estimates. Data came from immunoSEQ multiplex PCR; TCRdb stores just in-frame clones and leaves some out. The V and J calls and clone size were taken over from that table, and D and trimming were inferred from the DNA. The profile shows about 14,000 clones, roughly 80% of them singletons. V and J are TRBV28 and TRBJ1-6; TRBD1 agrees at 7 bases. Sequencing was carried out using peripheral blood. The sequence derives from a human donor in a cohort sampled during active COVID-19. CDR3 in amino acids: CASSDRVENSPLHF. The CDR3 region has the DNA TGTGCCAGCAGCGACAGGGTGGAGAATTCACCCCTCCACTTT.